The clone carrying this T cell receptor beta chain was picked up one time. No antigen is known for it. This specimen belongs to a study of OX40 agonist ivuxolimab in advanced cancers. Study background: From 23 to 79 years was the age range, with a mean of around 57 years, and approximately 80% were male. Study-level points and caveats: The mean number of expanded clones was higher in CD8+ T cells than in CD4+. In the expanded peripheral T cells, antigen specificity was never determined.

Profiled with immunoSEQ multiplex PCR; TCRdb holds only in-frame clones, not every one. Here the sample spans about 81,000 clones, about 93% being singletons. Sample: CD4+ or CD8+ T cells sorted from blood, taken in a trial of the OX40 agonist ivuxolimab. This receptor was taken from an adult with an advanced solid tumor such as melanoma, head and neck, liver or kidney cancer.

The CDR3, as DNA: TGCGCCAGCAGCCTTGGACAGAAAGGCACTGAAGCTTTCTTT. This encodes CASSLGQKGTEAFF. This sequence joins TRBV4-1 and TRBJ1-1; D may be TRBD1 (6 bases). Trimming stripped 4 bases from V and 4 bases from J, with 13 bases between. CDR1 MGHRA and CDR2 YSYEKL come from the germline V gene. The length of the CDR3 is 14 residues.